The clone carrying this T cell receptor beta chain came up once. 60 Vbeta and 13 Jbeta primers were used in PCR. Assay used: immunoSEQ multiplex PCR; TCRdb lists only in-frame clones, some missing. The table shows approximately 130,000 clones, with more than 65% occurring only once. The data derive from a study of cytomegalovirus exposure and HLA in healthy donors. The CDR3 totals 15 residues. J lost 6 bases, V lost 3 bases, and 6 bases had no gene match. Germline CDR1 MNHEY, CDR2 SMNVEV (reference sequence). The gene calls are TRBV27 and TRBJ2-1, with 9 bases that match TRBD1. The sequenced sample consisted of PBMCs. The TCR sequence derives from a man between 18 and 35 years old in good health and CMV-seronegative. The CDR3 nucleotides read TGTGCCAGCAGTTTGAAACAGGGGGCGGGCAATGAGCAGTTCTTC. Amino acid sequence: CASSLKQGAGNEQFF.